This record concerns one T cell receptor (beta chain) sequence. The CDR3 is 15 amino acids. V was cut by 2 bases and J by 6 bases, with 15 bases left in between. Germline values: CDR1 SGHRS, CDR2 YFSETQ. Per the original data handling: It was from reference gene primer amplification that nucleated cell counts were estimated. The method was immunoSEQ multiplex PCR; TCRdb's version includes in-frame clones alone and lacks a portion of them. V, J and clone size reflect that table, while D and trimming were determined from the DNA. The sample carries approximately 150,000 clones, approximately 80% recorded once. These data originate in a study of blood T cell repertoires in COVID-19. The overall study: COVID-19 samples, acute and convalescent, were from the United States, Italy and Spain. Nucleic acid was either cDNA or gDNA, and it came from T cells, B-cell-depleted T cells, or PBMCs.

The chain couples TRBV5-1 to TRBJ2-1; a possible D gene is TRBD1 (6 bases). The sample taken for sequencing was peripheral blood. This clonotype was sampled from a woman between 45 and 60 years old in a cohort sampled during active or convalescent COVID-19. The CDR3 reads CASSLQMGARNEQFF. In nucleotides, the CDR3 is TGCGCCAGCAGCTTACAGATGGGGGCCCGCAATGAGCAGTTCTTC.